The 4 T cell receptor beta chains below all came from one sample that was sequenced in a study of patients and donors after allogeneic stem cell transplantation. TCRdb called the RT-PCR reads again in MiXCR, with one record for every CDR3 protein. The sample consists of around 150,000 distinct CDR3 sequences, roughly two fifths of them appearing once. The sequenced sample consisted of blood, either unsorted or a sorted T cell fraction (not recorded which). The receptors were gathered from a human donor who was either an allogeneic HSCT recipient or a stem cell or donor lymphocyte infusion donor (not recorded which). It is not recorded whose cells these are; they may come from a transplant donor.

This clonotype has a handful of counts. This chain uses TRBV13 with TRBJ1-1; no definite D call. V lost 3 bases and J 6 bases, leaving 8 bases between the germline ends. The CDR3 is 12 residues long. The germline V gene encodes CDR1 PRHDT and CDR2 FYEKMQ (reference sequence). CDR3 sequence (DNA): TGTGCCAGCAGCTTCTCTTTCCCTGAAGCTTTCTTT. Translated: CASSFSFPEAFF.

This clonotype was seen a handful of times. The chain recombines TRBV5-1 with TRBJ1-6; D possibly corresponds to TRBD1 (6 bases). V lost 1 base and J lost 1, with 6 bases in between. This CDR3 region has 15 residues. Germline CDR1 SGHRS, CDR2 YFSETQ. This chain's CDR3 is CASSLTGSYNSPLHF. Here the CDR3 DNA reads TGCGCCAGCAGCTTGACAGGGTCCTATAATTCACCCCTCCACTTT. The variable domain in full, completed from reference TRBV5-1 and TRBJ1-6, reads KAGVTQTPRYLIKTRGQQVTLSCSPISGHRSVSWYQQTPGQGLQFLFEYFSETQRNKGNFPGRFSGRQFSNSRSEMNVSTLELGDSALYLCASSLTGSYNSPLHFGNGTRLTVT.

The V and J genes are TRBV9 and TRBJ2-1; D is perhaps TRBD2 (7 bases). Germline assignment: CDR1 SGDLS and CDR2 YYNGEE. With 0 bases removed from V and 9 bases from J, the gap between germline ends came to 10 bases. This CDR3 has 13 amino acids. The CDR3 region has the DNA TGTGCCAGCAGCGTAGTGGGGGGGCGTGAGCAGTTCTTC. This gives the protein CASSVVGGREQFF.

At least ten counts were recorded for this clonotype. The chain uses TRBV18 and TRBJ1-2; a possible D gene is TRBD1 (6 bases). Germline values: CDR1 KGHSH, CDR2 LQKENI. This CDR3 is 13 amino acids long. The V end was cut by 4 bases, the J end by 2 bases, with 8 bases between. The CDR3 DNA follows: TGTGCCAGCTCACTTACAGGGAACTATGGCTACACCTTC. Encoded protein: CASSLTGNYGYTF.